The next 26 T cell receptor beta chains were all read from a single sample in a study of cytomegalovirus exposure and HLA in healthy donors. In the PCR, 60 Vbeta and 13 Jbeta primers were used. Method: immunoSEQ multiplex PCR; TCRdb's copy keeps in-frame clones and lacks some. The table includes about 150,000 clones, about two thirds detected once. Source material: PBMCs. These receptors were obtained from a middle-aged man in good health and CMV-seropositive.

This chain uses TRBV7-8 with TRBJ1-3; D is uncertain. The germline V gene encodes CDR1 SGHVS and CDR2 FQNEAQ. CDR3 length: 12 amino acids. The V and J ends lost 2 bases and 14 bases respectively, with 13 bases between them. CDR3 DNA: TGTGCCAGCAGCTTACACAGAAACACTTTATATTTT. It translates to CASSLHRNTLYF.

This chain joins TRBV4-3 and TRBJ1-4; D gene unclear. Germline V lookup: CDR1 LGHNA, CDR2 YSLEER. The CDR3 totals 13 residues. V lost 0 bases and J lost 7, with 6 bases in between. The CDR3 loop is CASSQDLAEKLFF. The CDR3 DNA sequence: TGCGCCAGCAGCCAAGATTTAGCTGAAAAACTGTTTTTT.

The CDR3 sequence: CASSTGTGANYGYTF. CDR3 nucleotides: TGCGCCAGCAGCACGGGGACAGGGGCTAACTATGGCTACACCTTC. V gene TRBV5-1 combines with J gene TRBJ1-2, with 10 positions matching TRBD1. Germline CDR1 reads SGHRS; CDR2 reads YFSETQ. Trimming cost V 4 bases and J 0 bases; bases outside gene matches: 3. The CDR3 spans 15 residues.

This chain links TRBV18 with TRBJ1-1; 9 bases are a match to TRBD1. This CDR3 is built from 14 residues. V was clipped by 3 bases and J by 5 bases; unmatched bases: 4. The germline gives CDR1 KGHSH, CDR2 LQKENI. This chain's CDR3 is CASSPGQGVTEAFF. DNA of the CDR3: TGTGCCAGCTCACCGGGACAGGGAGTGACTGAAGCTTTCTTT.

The rearrangement joins TRBV18 to TRBJ1-2, with D hard to call. Germline CDR1 is KGHSH and CDR2 is LQKENI. The CDR3 contains 15 residues. The ends were cut back, 6 bases at V and 2 bases at J, with 16 bases in the middle. The CDR3 reads CASSRVEGGNYGYTF. The CDR3 nucleotides are TGTGCCAGCTCGCGGGTCGAGGGCGGAAACTATGGCTACACCTTC.

The chain links TRBV5-1 to TRBJ1-1; weak D call: TRBD1 (6 bases). V lost 6 bases, J lost 1 base, and 13 bases lay in between. The CDR3 spans 14 residues. Germline V gene sequence: CDR1 SGHRS, CDR2 YFSETQ. The CDR3 here is CASTPLGANTEAFF. In DNA form, the CDR3 reads TGCGCCAGCACCCCTCTGGGGGCGAACACTGAAGCTTTCTTT. Full variable domain (missing parts from reference TRBV5-1 and TRBJ1-1): KAGVTQTPRYLIKTRGQQVTLSCSPISGHRSVSWYQQTPGQGLQFLFEYFSETQRNKGNFPGRFSGRQFSNSRSEMNVSTLELGDSALYLCASTPLGANTEAFFGQGTRLTVV.

The rearrangement joins TRBV6-1 to TRBJ2-2; TRBD1 matches at 7 bases. V dropped 4 bases and J dropped 2; count of bases not matched to a gene: 10. CDR1 and CDR2 (germline): MNHNS, SASEGT. CDR3 length: 17 residues. CDR3 in DNA: TGTGCCAGCAGTGGGCCCTACAGGGGACGAAACACCGGGGAGCTGTTTTTT. It encodes CASSGPYRGRNTGELFF.

J is TRBJ2-2 and V is TRBV7-8, with 11 bases fitting TRBD2. CDR1 and CDR2 (germline): SGHVS, FQNEAQ. V lost 1 base, J lost 7 bases, and 5 bases stayed unmatched. This CDR3 has 16 amino acids. This CDR3 is CASSLDTSGGFGELFF. CDR3 DNA: TGTGCCAGCAGCTTAGATACTAGCGGGGGATTCGGGGAGCTGTTTTTT. Using reference TRBV7-8 and TRBJ2-2 for the parts outside the CDR3, the full variable domain is GAGVSQSPRYKVAKRGQDVALRCDPISGHVSLFWYQQALGQGPEFLTYFQNEAQLDKSGLPSDRFFAERPEGSVSTLKIQRTQQEDSAVYLCASSLDTSGGFGELFFGEGSRLTVL.

The chain carries TRBV14 and TRBJ2-3, with 9 bases fitting TRBD2. Germline loops: CDR1 SGHDN, CDR2 FVKESK. CDR3 length: 18 amino acids. V was clipped by 4 bases and J by 4 bases; unmatched bases: 15. The CDR3 coding sequence is TGTGCCAGCAGCCCTTTCTTGGGGGTAGCGGGAGCGGCAGATACGCAGTATTTT. As protein: CASSPFLGVAGAADTQYF.

A few counts support this clone. The chain is built from TRBV5-1 and TRBJ2-7; 7 bases match TRBD2. Germline V gene data show CDR1 as SGHRS and CDR2 as YFSETQ. This CDR3 comprises 14 residues. V trimming: 3 bases; J trimming: 6 bases; junction bases outside the gene matches: 9. Here the CDR3 reads CASSSGLGVVEQYF. The DNA of the CDR3 is TGCGCCAGCAGCTCAGGACTAGGGGTAGTCGAGCAGTACTTC.

This rearrangement joins TRBV7-9 to TRBJ1-1, with D maybe TRBD1 (6 bases). With 5 bases removed from V and 7 bases from J, the gap between germline ends came to 11 bases. The CDR3 has 12 amino acids. The V gene's germline CDR1 is SEHNR and CDR2 FQNEAQ (reference sequence). CDR3 residues: CASSADSFEAFF. The DNA for the CDR3 is TGTGCCAGCAGCGCGGACAGTTTTGAAGCTTTCTTT.

The CDR3 sequence: CASSSPPWGGADSPLHF. The DNA for the CDR3 is TGTGCCAGCAGTTCGCCCCCTTGGGGAGGGGCAGATTCACCCCTCCACTTT. The rearrangement links TRBV27 to TRBJ1-6; the D gene is possibly TRBD1 (5 bases). The V gene lost 4 bases and the J gene lost 8 bases, with 21 bases spanning the gap. Germline V gene data show CDR1 as MNHEY and CDR2 as SMNVEV (reference sequence). This CDR3 region has 17 residues.

This chain links TRBV14 with TRBJ2-1, with 15 bases matching TRBD2. The V gene end was trimmed by 4 bases and the J gene end by 6 bases; junction bases not matched to a gene: 10. CDR3 size: 18 residues. The germline gives CDR1 SGHDN, CDR2 FVKESK. The CDR3 sequence: CASSLRTSGRALTNEQFF. In nucleotides, the CDR3 is TGTGCCAGCAGCCTCAGGACTAGCGGGAGGGCCCTCACCAATGAGCAGTTCTTC.

This chain links TRBV4-1 with TRBJ2-7; 8 nucleotides align to TRBD1. This CDR3 has 16 amino acids. V dropped 1 base and J dropped 0; count of bases not matched to a gene: 5. Germline V CDR1 and CDR2: MGHRA, YSYEKL. CDR3 sequence reads: CASSQGRGLFSYEQYF. As DNA, the CDR3 is TGCGCCAGCAGCCAAGGCAGGGGGCTCTTCTCCTACGAGCAGTACTTC.

The chain couples TRBV19 to TRBJ2-7; D may be TRBD2 (6 bases). Trimming took 7 bases from V and 0 from J, leaving 13 bases between them. The CDR3 totals 14 residues. Germline V gene lookup returns CDR1 LNHDA and CDR2 SQIVND (reference sequence). CDR3 sequence (DNA): TGTGCCAGTACCCCGACTAGAAACTCCTACGAGCAGTACTTC. Protein sequence: CASTPTRNSYEQYF.

This clone was seen only a few times. The same CDR3 is also encoded by other DNA sequences in this sample. The chain recombines TRBV7-2 with TRBJ2-6, with a tentative D call TRBD2 (6 bases). V dropped 1 base and J dropped 2 bases, with 9 bases sitting between them. The CDR3 extends over 16 amino acids. Germline V lookup: CDR1 SGHTA, CDR2 FQGNSA. DNA for the CDR3: TGTGCCAGCAGCTTAGGGCCGGGAGCTGGGGCCAACGTCCTGACTTTC. This codes for CASSLGPGAGANVLTF.

The chain has TRBV7-9 and TRBJ2-7, with unresolved D. In germline, CDR1 is SEHNR, CDR2 FQNEAQ (reference sequence). This CDR3 has 12 residues. Deletions cut 4 bases from V and 3 bases from J, with 7 bases between. The CDR3 reads CASSSTLYEQYF. The CDR3 nucleotides are TGTGCCAGCAGCTCTACCCTCTACGAGCAGTACTTC.

The V and J genes are TRBV6-1 and TRBJ2-1, with 9 bases fitting TRBD2. Germline V gene lookup returns CDR1 MNHNS and CDR2 SASEGT. This CDR3 is built from 14 residues. After removal of 7 bases from V and 2 bases from J, the junction contained 3 bases not matched to a gene. CDR3: CASTRLAAYNEQFF. CDR3 DNA sequence: TGTGCCAGCACCAGACTAGCGGCCTACAATGAGCAGTTCTTC.

V gene TRBV10-3 combines with J gene TRBJ2-4; 7 nucleotides align to TRBD2. The CDR3 has 14 amino acids. Germline loops: CDR1 ENHRY, CDR2 SYGVKD. V shed 2 bases and J 6 bases; nucleotides not matched to a gene: 4. The CDR3 nucleotides are TGTGCCATCAGTGAGACTAGCGAGGGAAACATTCAGTACTTC. Translated, it gives CAISETSEGNIQYF.

The rearrangement links TRBV18 to TRBJ1-1; a possible D gene is TRBD1 (6 bases). The CDR3 is 12 amino acids. Trimming pared 6 bases from V and 7 bases from J, leaving 12 bases between. Germline CDR1 KGHSH, CDR2 LQKENI. The CDR3 loop is CASSQDRYEAFF. As DNA, the CDR3 is TGTGCCAGCTCCCAGGACAGATATGAAGCTTTCTTT.

The V call is TRBV10-2, the J call TRBJ2-1; a weak D match, TRBD1 (5 bases). The CDR3 totals 15 residues. The germline gives CDR1 WSHSY, CDR2 SAAADI. V dropped 6 bases and J dropped 3 bases, with 15 bases sitting between them. The CDR3: CASRDGAALYNEQFF. The CDR3 DNA reads TGCGCCAGCAGGGATGGGGCGGCCCTCTACAATGAGCAGTTCTTC.

The count of this clone is one. This sequence joins TRBV6-6 and TRBJ2-7; D gene ambiguous. The CDR3 contains 11 residues. Per the germline V gene, CDR1 is MNHNY and CDR2 is SVGAGI (reference sequence). The V end was cut by 6 bases, the J end by 5 bases, with 8 bases between. The CDR3 DNA sequence: TGTGCCAGCAGAGCATTTGACGAGCAGTACTTC. This codes for CASRAFDEQYF.

This clone was picked up a small number of times. Other DNA sequences in the sample encode the same CDR3. J is TRBJ1-2 and V is TRBV7-9, with 7 bases that match TRBD1. After removal of 5 bases from V and 2 bases from J, the junction contained 2 bases not matched to a gene. Germline values: CDR1 SEHNR, CDR2 FQNEAQ (reference sequence). The CDR3 contains 13 residues. The CDR3 region is CASSPQGNYGYTF. CDR3 bases: TGTGCCAGCAGCCCACAGGGGAACTATGGCTACACCTTC. The whole variable domain, filled in from reference TRBV7-9 and TRBJ1-2, reads DTGVSQNPRHKITKRGQNVTFRCDPISEHNRLYWYRQTLGQGPEFLTYFQNEAQLEKSRLLSDRFSAERPKGSFSTLEIQRTEQGDSAMYLCASSPQGNYGYTFGSGTRLTVV.

The genes are TRBV5-3 and TRBJ1-1, with a weak D call TRBD1 (5 bases). TRBV5-3 is an open reading frame whose function is uncertain. The length of the CDR3 is 16 residues. Trimming removed 1 base at V and 4 bases at J, with 17 bases between. CDR3 nucleotides: TGTGCCAGAAGCTTGAAACTTGGGGGGGTTCTCACTGAAGCTTTCTTT. This translates into CARSLKLGGVLTEAFF.

The rearrangement uses TRBV5-8 and TRBJ1-4; 7 bases match TRBD1. Trimming cost V 4 bases and J 5 bases; bases outside gene matches: 5. Germline CDR1 reads SGHTS; CDR2 reads YDEGEE. This CDR3 has 14 residues. The chain's CDR3 is CASSPGQMNEKLFF. In DNA form, the CDR3 reads TGTGCCAGCAGCCCGGGACAGATGAATGAAAAACTGTTTTTT.

This clone was detected only a few times. The chain combines TRBV7-8 with TRBJ2-4, with 10 bases fitting TRBD2. Germline V CDR1 and CDR2: SGHVS, FQNEAQ. The CDR3 spans 16 residues. The junction had 4 bases not matched to a gene; V was cut back by 3 bases and J by 2 bases. The chain's CDR3 is CASSFSGGPPKNIQYF. The CDR3 DNA sequence: TGTGCCAGCAGCTTTAGCGGGGGGCCGCCCAAAAACATTCAGTACTTC.